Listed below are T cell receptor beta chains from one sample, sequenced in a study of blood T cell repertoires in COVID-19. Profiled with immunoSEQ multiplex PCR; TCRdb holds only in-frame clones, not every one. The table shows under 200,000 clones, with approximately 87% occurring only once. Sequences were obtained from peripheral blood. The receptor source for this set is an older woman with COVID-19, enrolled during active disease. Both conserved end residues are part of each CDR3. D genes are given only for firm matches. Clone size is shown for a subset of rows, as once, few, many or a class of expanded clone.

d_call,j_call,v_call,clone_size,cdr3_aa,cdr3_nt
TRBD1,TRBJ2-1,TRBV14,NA,CASSHQGVGLNEQFF,TGTGCCAGCAGCCATCAGGGGGTTGGGTTGAATGAGCAGTTCTTC
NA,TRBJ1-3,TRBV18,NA,CASSHGTLNPGNTIYF,TGTGCCAGCTCACATGGGACTCTGAATCCCGGAAACACCATATATTTT
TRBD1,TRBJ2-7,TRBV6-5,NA,CASSLGTGGSYEQYF,TGTGCCAGCAGTCTAGGGACAGGGGGCTCCTACGAGCAGTACTTC
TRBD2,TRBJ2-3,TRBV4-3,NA,CASSQEGLAGAGDTQYF,TGCGCCAGCAGCCAAGAAGGACTAGCGGGAGCGGGAGATACGCAGTATTTT
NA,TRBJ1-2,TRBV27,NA,CASSPTPDSRYGYTF,TGTGCCAGCAGCCCAACCCCGGACAGCCGCTATGGCTACACCTTC
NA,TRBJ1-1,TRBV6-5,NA,CAYSSGWTEAFF,TGTGCCTACTCCTCGGGGTGGACTGAAGCTTTCTTT
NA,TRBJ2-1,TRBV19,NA,CASSIGQGNEQFF,TGTGCCAGTAGTATAGGTCAGGGGAATGAGCAGTTCTTC
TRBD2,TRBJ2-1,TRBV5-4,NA,CASSLVGGRNEQFF,TGTGCCAGCAGCTTGGTGGGAGGGAGAAATGAGCAGTTCTTC
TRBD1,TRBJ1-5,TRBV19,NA,CASSITGQHYSNQPQHF,TGTGCCAGTAGCATCACGGGACAGCATTATAGCAATCAGCCCCAGCATTTT
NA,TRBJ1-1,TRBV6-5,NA,CASTNGLPNTEAFF,TGTGCCAGCACCAATGGACTACCGAACACTGAAGCTTTCTTT
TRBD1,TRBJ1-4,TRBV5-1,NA,CASSPGQGYEKLFF,TGCGCCAGCAGCCCTGGACAGGGGTATGAAAAACTGTTTTTT
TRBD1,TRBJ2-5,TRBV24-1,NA,CATSDLGQGGETQYF,TGTGCCACCAGTGATTTGGGACAGGGCGGGGAGACCCAGTACTTC
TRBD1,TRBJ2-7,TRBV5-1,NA,CASSTGTGAGVVEQYF,TGCGCCAGCAGCACCGGGACAGGGGCTGGGGTGGTCGAGCAGTACTTC
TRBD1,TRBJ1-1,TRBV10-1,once,CASSPTGGAGAFF,TGCGCCAGCAGTCCGACAGGGGGCGCGGGAGCTTTCTTT
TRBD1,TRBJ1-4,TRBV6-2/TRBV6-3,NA,CASSTSRGRIEKLFF,TGTGCCAGCAGTACGTCCAGGGGGCGGATTGAAAAACTGTTTTTT
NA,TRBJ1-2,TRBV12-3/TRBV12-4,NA,CASSLGLPEGYTF,TGTGCCAGCAGTTTGGGACTGCCTGAAGGCTACACCTTC
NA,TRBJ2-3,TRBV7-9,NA,CASSLYISTDTQYF,TGTGCCAGCAGCTTATATATTAGCACAGATACGCAGTATTTT
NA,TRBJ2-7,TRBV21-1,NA,CASSKRRVSYEQYF,TGTGCCAGCAGCAAACGGCGGGTCTCCTACGAGCAGTACTTC
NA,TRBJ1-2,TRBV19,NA,CASSIKGFTNYGYTF,TGTGCCAGTAGTATAAAGGGGTTCACCAACTATGGCTACACCTTC
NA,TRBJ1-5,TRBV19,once,CASKGGGVSNQPQHF,TGTGCCAGCAAGGGGGGAGGGGTAAGCAATCAGCCCCAGCATTTT
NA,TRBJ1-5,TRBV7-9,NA,CASSLGLGGRNQPQHF,TGTGCCAGCAGCTTAGGCCTGGGGGGTCGCAATCAGCCCCAGCATTTT
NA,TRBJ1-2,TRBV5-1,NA,CASSSLPANSGYTF,TGCGCCAGCAGCTCGCTCCCTGCCAACTCCGGCTACACCTTC
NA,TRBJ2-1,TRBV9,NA,CASSVGQGSYNEQFF,TGTGCCAGCAGCGTAGGGCAGGGATCCTACAATGAGCAGTTCTTC
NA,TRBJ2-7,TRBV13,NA,CASSARTAHSYEQYF,TGTGCCAGCAGCGCCAGGACAGCCCACTCCTACGAGCAGTACTTC
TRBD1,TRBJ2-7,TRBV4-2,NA,CASSQGDREGDEQYF,TGTGCCAGCAGCCAAGGAGACAGGGAAGGCGACGAGCAGTACTTC
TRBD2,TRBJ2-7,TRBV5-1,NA,CASSPSASGPYEQYF,TGCGCCAGCAGCCCCTCGGCTAGCGGGCCCTACGAGCAGTACTTC
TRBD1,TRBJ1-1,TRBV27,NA,CASSPRDRGRTEAFF,TGTGCCAGCAGTCCCCGGGACAGGGGGCGCACTGAAGCTTTCTTT
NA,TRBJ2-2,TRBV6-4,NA,CASSVDSTGELFF,TGTGCCAGCAGCGTGGACTCAACCGGGGAGCTGTTTTTT
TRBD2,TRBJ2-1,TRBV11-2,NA,CASSYGTSGYNEQFF,TGTGCCAGCAGCTACGGGACTAGCGGCTACAATGAGCAGTTCTTC
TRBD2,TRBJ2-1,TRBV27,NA,CASSLWLAGAVGSYNEQFF,TGTGCCAGCAGTTTATGGCTAGCGGGAGCAGTTGGGTCCTACAATGAGCAGTTCTTC
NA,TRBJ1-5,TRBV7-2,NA,CASSSILSQPQHF,TGTGCCAGCAGCTCCATCCTGAGTCAGCCCCAGCATTTT
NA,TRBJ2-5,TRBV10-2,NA,CASGQYIQETQYF,TGCGCCAGTGGACAGTACATACAAGAGACCCAGTACTTC
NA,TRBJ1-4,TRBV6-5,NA,CASSLRQTSGGKLFF,TGTGCCAGCAGTCTCAGACAGACTAGTGGGGGAAAACTGTTTTTT
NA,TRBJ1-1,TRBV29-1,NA,CSVEPTRTEAFF,TGCAGCGTTGAACCGACACGCACTGAAGCTTTCTTT
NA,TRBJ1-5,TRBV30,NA,CACTPGYGNQPQHF,TGTGCCTGCACCCCGGGGTACGGGAATCAGCCCCAGCATTTT
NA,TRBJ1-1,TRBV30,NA,CAWRDITEAFF,TGTGCCTGGAGGGACATCACTGAAGCTTTCTTT
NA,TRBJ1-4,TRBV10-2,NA,CASSAQNEKLFF,TGCGCCAGCAGTGCACAGAATGAAAAACTGTTTTTT
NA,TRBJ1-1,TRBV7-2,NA,CASSPSGGQNTEAFF,TGTGCCAGCAGCCCCTCGGGGGGCCAAAACACTGAAGCTTTCTTT
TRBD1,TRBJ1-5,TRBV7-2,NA,CASSTDRGRYQPQHF,TGTGCCAGCAGCACCGACAGGGGAAGGTATCAGCCCCAGCATTTT
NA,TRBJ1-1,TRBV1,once,CTSSQRGGENTEAFF,TGCACCAGCAGCCAAAGGGGAGGGGAAAACACTGAAGCTTTCTTT
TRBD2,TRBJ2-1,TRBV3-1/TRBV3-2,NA,CASSQHIGRANEQFF,TGTGCCAGCAGCCAACACATCGGGAGGGCCAATGAGCAGTTCTTC
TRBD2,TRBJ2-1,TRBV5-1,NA,CASSLASGAGDEQFF,TGCGCCAGCAGCTTGGCCAGCGGAGCGGGAGATGAGCAGTTCTTC
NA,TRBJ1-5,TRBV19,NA,CASSISPGFNQPQHF,TGTGCCAGTAGTATCTCCCCGGGGTTCAATCAGCCCCAGCATTTT
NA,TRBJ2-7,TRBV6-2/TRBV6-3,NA,CASSYALAGDPYEQYF,TGTGCCAGCAGTTACGCCCTGGCAGGGGATCCCTACGAGCAGTACTTC
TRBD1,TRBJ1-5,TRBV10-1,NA,CASSDMGPPGSPGQGCNQPQHF,TGCGCCAGCAGTGACATGGGGCCTCCCGGGTCTCCGGGACAGGGTTGCAATCAGCCCCAGCATTTT
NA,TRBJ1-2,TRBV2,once,CARHNRVGYGYTF,TGTGCCAGGCACAACAGGGTTGGCTATGGCTACACCTTC
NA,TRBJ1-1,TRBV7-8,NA,CASSLLGFRTDEAFF,TGTGCCAGCAGCTTATTGGGCTTTAGGACAGATGAAGCTTTCTTT
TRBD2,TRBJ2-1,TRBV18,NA,CASSGRLAGGDNEQFF,TGTGCCAGCTCAGGACGACTAGCGGGAGGGGACAATGAGCAGTTCTTC
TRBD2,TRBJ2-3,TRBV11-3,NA,CASSPLAGVADTQYF,TGTGCCAGCAGCCCTCTAGCGGGAGTAGCAGATACGCAGTATTTT
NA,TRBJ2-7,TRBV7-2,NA,CASSPLVVGYEQYF,TGTGCCAGCAGCCCCCTAGTAGTGGGCTACGAGCAGTACTTC
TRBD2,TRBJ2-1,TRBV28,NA,CASRGTSGTTEQFF,TGTGCCAGCAGAGGGACTAGCGGGACAACTGAGCAGTTCTTC
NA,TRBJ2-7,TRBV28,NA,CASSLGRGRFEQYF,TGTGCCAGCAGTTTGGGGAGGGGGAGGTTCGAGCAGTACTTC
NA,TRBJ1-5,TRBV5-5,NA,CASSLWRVGNQPQHF,TGTGCCAGCAGCTTGTGGAGGGTTGGCAATCAGCCCCAGCATTTT
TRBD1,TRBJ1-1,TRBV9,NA,CASSLGQLNTEAFF,TGTGCCAGCAGCCTGGGACAGTTGAACACTGAAGCTTTCTTT